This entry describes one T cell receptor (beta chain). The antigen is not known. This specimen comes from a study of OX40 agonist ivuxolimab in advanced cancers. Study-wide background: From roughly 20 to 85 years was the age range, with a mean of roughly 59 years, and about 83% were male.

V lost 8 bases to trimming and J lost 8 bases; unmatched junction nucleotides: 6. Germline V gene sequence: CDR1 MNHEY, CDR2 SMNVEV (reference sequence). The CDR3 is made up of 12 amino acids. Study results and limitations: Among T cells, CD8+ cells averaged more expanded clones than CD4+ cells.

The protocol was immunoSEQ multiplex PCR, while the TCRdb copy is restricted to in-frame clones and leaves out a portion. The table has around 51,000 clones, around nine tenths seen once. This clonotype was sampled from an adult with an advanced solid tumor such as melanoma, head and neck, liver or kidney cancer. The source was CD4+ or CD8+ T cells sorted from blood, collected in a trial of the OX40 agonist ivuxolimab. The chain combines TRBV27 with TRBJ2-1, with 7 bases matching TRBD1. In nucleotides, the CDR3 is TGTGCCAGCTCCGACCAGGGGGATGAGCAGTTCTTC. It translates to CASSDQGDEQFF.